This TCR beta chain was found in a study of blood T cell repertoires in COVID-19. As for the study in general: The origin of the acute and convalescent COVID-19 samples was the United States, Italy and Spain. Sources were T cells, B-cell-depleted T cells, or PBMCs; the material itself was cDNA or gDNA.

In the authors' workflow: Estimation of nucleated cell counts relied on the amplification of reference gene primers. The assay was immunoSEQ multiplex PCR, and TCRdb's table has in-frame clones only and misses some. The V and J calls and the clone size are those of that table, but D and trimming were determined from the DNA. The table lists fewer than 75,000 clones, roughly 88% of them singletons. Per germline, CDR1 SEHNR and CDR2 FQNEAQ (reference sequence). V was clipped by 0 bases and J by 3 bases, with 15 bases between them. This CDR3 has 16 amino acids. The specimen sequenced was peripheral blood. The origin of this receptor is an older man with acute or convalescent COVID-19. This chain uses TRBV7-9 with TRBJ2-7; a possible D gene is TRBD1 (6 bases). CDR3 in amino acids: CASSLASRGRGYEQYF. The CDR3 DNA is TGTGCCAGCAGCTTAGCCTCCAGGGGAAGAGGCTACGAGCAGTACTTC.